This is a list of T cell receptor beta chains from one sample in a study of memory CD4+ T cells and cytomegalovirus serostatus. Method: immunoSEQ multiplex PCR; TCRdb's copy keeps in-frame clones and lacks some. This sample yields tens of thousands of clones, of which 60% to 80% are seen a single time; roughly 0.8% belongs to the top ten. The sequenced material came from memory CD4+ T cells from blood. Receptors originate from an adult in good health and CMV-seronegative. Both conserved end residues are part of each CDR3. Some rows have no size entry. The others give once, few or many, or a class for an expanded clone.

cdr3_length clone_size v_call cdr3_aa
16 NA TRBV4-2 CASSQAPGQENQPQHF
14 NA TRBV11-2 CASSPGTGNYGYTF
15 few TRBV7-8 CASSLGQGARETQYF
15 once TRBV5-6 CASSLSGGSTDTQYF
16 NA TRBV5-6 CASSGDTGQGGSPLHF
13 NA TRBV11-2 CASSPSRGLGYTF
15 NA TRBV19 CASSITGANTGELFF
18 NA TRBV2 CASRGGIGAGTRQDTQYF
18 NA TRBV4-2 CASSQESGSLGAWASQYF
14 NA TRBV5-4 CASSSTRGGETQYF
14 once TRBV11-3 CASSLWDSPYEQYF